A single sample is the source of the 22 T cell receptor beta chains below, sequenced in a study of T cells in tumors and immune-related adverse events. The table came from immunoSEQ multiplex PCR; TCRdb's copy has only in-frame clones and leaves some out. This sample has about 4,900 clones, with roughly 61% found just once. The sequencing here drew on gut tissue, taken from a patient treated with anti-PD-1 therapy. Receptors were obtained from a female donor with metastatic renal cell carcinoma.

The chain carries TRBV27 and TRBJ1-1, with D possibly TRBD1 on 5 matching bases. V lost 11 bases and J 3 bases, leaving 13 bases between the germline ends. Germline V CDR1 and CDR2: MNHEY, SMNVEV (reference sequence). The CDR3 totals 12 residues. The chain's CDR3 is CARGGRDTEAFF. CDR3 DNA: TGTGCCCGGGGGGGGAGGGACACTGAAGCTTTCTTT.

This clone is judged large. The chain links TRBV28 to TRBJ2-1; tentatively, D is TRBD2 (5 bases). CDR3 length equals 13 residues. V lost 7 bases, J lost 6 bases, and 13 bases lay in between. The germline CDR1 and CDR2 sequences are MDHEN and SYDVKM. CDR3 amino acids: CASKLPGSNEQFF. CDR3 bases: TGTGCCAGCAAACTACCGGGGAGCAATGAGCAGTTCTTC.

This clone was found a few times. V gene TRBV6-6 combines with J gene TRBJ1-3, with D uncertain. This CDR3 is 15 amino acids long. Trimming cost V 4 bases and J 0 bases, with 10 bases left between them. Germline V gene lookup returns CDR1 MNHNY and CDR2 SVGAGI (reference sequence). The CDR3 nucleotides are TGTGCCAGCAGTTCGGCGGCCTCCTCTGGAAACACCATATATTTT. Its protein product is CASSSAASSGNTIYF.

The genes are TRBV6-5 and TRBJ2-7; D gene ambiguous. This CDR3 is built from 13 residues. V shed 0 bases and J shed 3 bases, with 6 bases lying between them. Germline loops: CDR1 MNHEY, CDR2 SVGAGI. The CDR3 DNA follows: TGTGCCAGCAGTTACTCGTCTAGCTACGAGCAGTACTTC. Translation: CASSYSSSYEQYF.

V and J are TRBV25-1 and TRBJ2-1; 7 positions agree with TRBD2. The CDR3 is made up of 17 amino acids. V lost 5 bases, J lost 2 bases, and 12 bases stayed unmatched. The V gene's germline CDR1 is MGHDK and CDR2 SYGVNS. The CDR3 nucleotides read TGTGCCAGCAGTAGCTTCGGTGGGGGAGGGGCCTACAATGAGCAGTTCTTC. Translating it yields CASSSFGGGGAYNEQFF.

The V gene is TRBV29-1, the J gene TRBJ1-2; D call uncertain. The germline V gene encodes CDR1 SQVTM and CDR2 ANQGSEA. The length of the CDR3 is 12 residues. Trimming took 4 bases from V and 5 from J, leaving 11 bases between them. The DNA for the CDR3 is TGCAGCGTTGGCCGGGGAAGTTATGGCTACACCTTC. It encodes CSVGRGSYGYTF. Together with reference TRBV29-1 and TRBJ1-2, the CDR3 gives the full variable domain: SAVISQKPSRDICQRGTSLTIQCQVDSQVTMMFWYRQQPGQSLTLIATANQGSEATYESGFVIDKFPISRPNLTFSTLTVSNMSPEDSSIYLCSVGRGSYGYTFGSGTRLTVV.

This clone was detected once. The chain employs TRBV5-6 and TRBJ2-3, with TRBD2 matching 8 bases. The CDR3 covers 16 residues. V trimming: 2 bases; J trimming: 0 bases; junction bases outside the gene matches: 5. CDR1 SGHDT and CDR2 YYEEEE come from the germline V gene. As DNA, the CDR3 is TGTGCCAGCAGCTTTAGGGGGACTAGAAGCACAGATACGCAGTATTTT. It codes for CASSFRGTRSTDTQYF.

This clone was seen once. Within the sample, other DNA sequences also encode this same CDR3. This sequence joins TRBV19 and TRBJ1-1; D call uncertain. Germline CDR1 reads LNHDA; CDR2 reads SQIVND (reference sequence). The CDR3 extends over 10 amino acids. Trimming left V 9 bases short and J 1 base short, with 3 bases between. Here the CDR3 reads CASGNTEAFF. CDR3 sequence (DNA): TGTGCCAGCGGGAACACTGAAGCTTTCTTT.

This clone was seen just once. The CDR3 loop reads CASSQEVMREAFF. The DNA for the CDR3 is TGTGCCAGCAGCCAAGAGGTTATGCGCGAAGCTTTCTTT. The chain recombines TRBV11-3 with TRBJ1-1; D is uncertain. Trimming took 5 bases from V and 8 from J, leaving 15 bases between them. The CDR3 covers 13 residues. From germline, CDR1 is SGHNT and CDR2 YENEEA. Full variable domain (remainder filled in from reference TRBV11-3 and TRBJ1-1): EAGVVQSPRYKIIEKKQPVAFWCNPISGHNTLYWYLQNLGQGPELLIRYENEEAVDDSQLPKDRFSAERLKGVDSTLKIQPAELGDSAVYLCASSQEVMREAFFGQGTRLTVV.

The rearrangement links TRBV11-3 to TRBJ2-3; the match to TRBD2 covers 10 bases. This CDR3 spans 16 amino acids. J lost 3 bases, V lost 5 bases, and 8 bases had no gene match. Germline CDR1 is SGHNT and CDR2 is YENEEA. CDR3 in amino acids: CASSTRSGGATDTQYF. The DNA of the CDR3 is TGTGCCAGCAGCACTCGGAGCGGGGGGGCGACAGATACGCAGTATTTT.

J is TRBJ2-7 and V is TRBV29-1; D is uncertain. V was clipped by 1 base and J by 5 bases, with 12 bases between them. Germline V gives CDR1 SQVTM, CDR2 ANQGSEA. The CDR3 is 13 amino acids. CDR3 coding DNA: TGCAGCGTTGAAGTAGGGCAGCACAACGAGCAGTACTTC. It encodes CSVEVGQHNEQYF.

As DNA, the CDR3 is TGTGCCAGTAGTCAACCCGGGGGACTAGGGGAGACCCAGTACTTC. Amino acid sequence: CASSQPGGLGETQYF. The rearrangement links TRBV19 to TRBJ2-5; 8 bases map to TRBD2. Losses at the gene ends were 5 bases for V and 5 bases for J; bases not matched to a gene: 10. Germline CDR1 is LNHDA and CDR2 is SQIVND (reference sequence). This CDR3 region has 15 residues.

The chain combines TRBV5-5 with TRBJ2-1, with D maybe TRBD2 (6 bases). The V and J ends lost 4 bases and 1 base respectively, with 12 bases between them. The length of the CDR3 is 15 residues. Germline V lookup: CDR1 SGHKS, CDR2 YYEKEE (reference sequence). CDR3 in DNA: TGTGCCAGCAGCGCACGGGAGAAGTCCTACAATGAGCAGTTCTTC. Protein product: CASSAREKSYNEQFF.

This clone was found a few times. The chain has TRBV7-6 and TRBJ2-1, with D possibly TRBD1 on 5 matching bases. CDR3 length: 16 residues. The germline V gene has CDR1 SGHVS and CDR2 FNYEAQ. With 2 bases removed from V and 5 bases from J, the gap between germline ends came to 16 bases. The CDR3 DNA is TGTGCCAGCAGCTTAAGGGGCACGGATTCCCACAATGAGCAGTTCTTC. It encodes CASSLRGTDSHNEQFF.

The chain recombines TRBV7-9 with TRBJ2-3, with TRBD1 matching 7 bases. V gave up 5 bases and J gave up 1 base; unmatched junction bases: 3. Germline CDR1 SEHNR, CDR2 FQNEAQ (reference sequence). The CDR3 runs 14 residues. CDR3 nucleotide sequence: TGTGCCAGCAGCATTGACAGGGGCACAGATACGCAGTATTTT. It codes for CASSIDRGTDTQYF.

This rearrangement joins TRBV6-5 to TRBJ1-1; D call uncertain. Trimming removed 0 bases from V and 2 bases from J, with 7 bases in between. The CDR3 has 14 residues. The germline V gene has CDR1 MNHEY and CDR2 SVGAGI. CDR3 protein: CASSYSGGNTEAFF. In DNA form, the CDR3 reads TGTGCCAGCAGTTACTCGGGCGGAAACACTGAAGCTTTCTTT.

This clone appeared a single time. The rearrangement uses TRBV6-1 and TRBJ2-7; 11 bases fit TRBD2. V lost 7 bases to trimming and J lost 5 bases; unmatched junction nucleotides: 7. The CDR3 is 14 residues long. The V gene's germline CDR1 is MNHNS and CDR2 SASEGT. The CDR3 coding sequence is TGTGCCAGCAACCTTAGCGGGAGGGCAAACGAGCAGTACTTC. This sequence encodes CASNLSGRANEQYF.

The chain uses TRBV19 and TRBJ2-3; D ambiguous. Germline lookup yields CDR1 LNHDA and CDR2 SQIVND (reference sequence). This CDR3 is built from 14 residues. V was clipped by 6 bases and J by 0 bases, with 10 bases between them. The CDR3 sequence: CASSPQSSTDTQYF. The CDR3 bases are TGTGCCAGTAGCCCACAGTCGAGCACAGATACGCAGTATTTT. The complete variable domain, with remaining parts taken from reference TRBV19 and TRBJ2-3, reads DGGITQSPKYLFRKEGQNVTLSCEQNLNHDAMYWYRQDPGQGLRLIYYSQIVNDFQKGDIAEGYSVSREKKESFPLTVTSAQKNPTAFYLCASSPQSSTDTQYFGPGTRLTVL.

This clone came up a few times. V usage is TRBV19 and J usage is TRBJ2-3, with 11 nucleotides matching TRBD2. The CDR3 has 16 residues. The V segment lost 4 bases and the J segment 5 bases; nucleotides outside the gene matches: 8. The germline CDR1 and CDR2 sequences are LNHDA and SQIVND (reference sequence). Here the CDR3 DNA reads TGTGCCAGTAGTACGGGGGCTAGCGGGGGGAGAGATACGCAGTATTTT. Its translation: CASSTGASGGRDTQYF.

The chain carries TRBV9 and TRBJ2-3, with 12 positions matching TRBD2. Trimming at V came to 6 bases and at J to 6 bases, leaving 5 bases not matched to a gene. The germline V gene has CDR1 SGDLS and CDR2 YYNGEE. This CDR3 comprises 14 residues. The CDR3 region is CASTPSGGADTQYF. For the CDR3, the DNA is TGTGCCAGCACCCCTAGCGGGGGGGCGGATACGCAGTATTTT.

V usage is TRBV5-8 and J usage is TRBJ2-4; D remains ambiguous. V gave up 1 base and J gave up 13 bases, with 9 bases separating them. CDR1 and CDR2 (germline): SGHTS, YDEGEE. CDR3 size: 11 residues. The CDR3 region is CASSLYSYQYF. CDR3 coding DNA: TGTGCCAGCAGCTTGTACAGTTACCAGTACTTC.

The chain carries TRBV2 and TRBJ1-1; D call uncertain. Germline loops: CDR1 SNHLY, CDR2 FYNNEI. The ends were cut back, 1 base at V and 1 base at J, with 10 bases in the middle. The CDR3 consists of 15 residues. The CDR3 protein is CASSEGSLQNTEAFF. The CDR3 DNA is TGTGCCAGCAGTGAAGGGTCGTTACAGAACACTGAAGCTTTCTTT.